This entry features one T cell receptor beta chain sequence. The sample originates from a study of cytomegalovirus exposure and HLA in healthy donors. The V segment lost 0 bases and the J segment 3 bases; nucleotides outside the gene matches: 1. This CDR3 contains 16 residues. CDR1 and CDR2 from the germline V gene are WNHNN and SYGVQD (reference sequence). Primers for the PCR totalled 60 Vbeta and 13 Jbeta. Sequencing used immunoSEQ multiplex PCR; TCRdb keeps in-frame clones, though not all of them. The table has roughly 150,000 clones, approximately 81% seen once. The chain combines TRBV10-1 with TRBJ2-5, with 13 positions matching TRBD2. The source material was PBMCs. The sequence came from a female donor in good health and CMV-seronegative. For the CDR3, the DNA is TGCGCCAGCAGTGAGTCGGGACTAGCGGGGAAAGAGACCCAGTACTTC. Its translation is CASSESGLAGKETQYF.